This is a list of T cell receptor beta chains from one sample in a study of cytomegalovirus exposure and HLA in healthy donors. Measured with immunoSEQ multiplex PCR; TCRdb has only the in-frame clones, and not every one. The data contain 150,000 to 180,000 clones, over 60% of them seen just once; the ten biggest clones take up 3% to 4%. Sequenced material: PBMCs. These receptors originate from a woman between 40 and 55 years old in good health and CMV-seronegative. Each CDR3 is given with its conserved first and last residue. The D gene is left open where the match is weak. Clone size appears in some rows only: once, few, many, or a class for an expanded clone.

TRBD1	.	14	TRBV5-1	TRBJ2-7	TGCGCCAGCAGCTTGGAGTACAGGGGCGGCGAGCAGTACTTC	CASSLEYRGGEQYF
.	once	14	TRBV12-5	TRBJ1-5	TGTGCTAGTGGGCGCGGGGGGCGTTTAGAGCCCCAGCATTTT	CASGRGGRLEPQHF
.	few	14	TRBV29-1	TRBJ2-1	TGCAGCGTCTCAGAGGGGGAAGGCCAGAATGAGCAGTTCTTC	CSVSEGEGQNEQFF
.	.	14	TRBV10-1	TRBJ1-4	TGCGCCAGCAGTGATGGAGGCGCAGGTGAAAAACTGTTTTTT	CASSDGGAGEKLFF
TRBD1	.	14	TRBV5-1	TRBJ1-2	TGCGCCAGCAGCTACGGGACAGGGGTCTATGGCTACACCTTC	CASSYGTGVYGYTF
.	.	17	TRBV28	TRBJ1-2	TGTGCCAGCAGTTTAACCGGGAGAATCCCTCTTAACTATGGCTACACCTTC	CASSLTGRIPLNYGYTF
TRBD1	.	19	TRBV5-1	TRBJ1-3	TGCGCCAGCAGCAGATCCGGGACAGATCTTCGAAGCTCTGGAAACACCATATATTTT	CASSRSGTDLRSSGNTIYF
.	.	15	TRBV6-5	TRBJ2-6	TGTGCCAGCAGTTACCTGAGCTCTGGGGCCAACGTCCTGACTTTC	CASSYLSSGANVLTF
TRBD1	.	16	TRBV4-1	TRBJ1-5	TGCGCCAGCAGCCGGCCCGGGACAGGCGGCAATCAGCCCCAGCATTTT	CASSRPGTGGNQPQHF
.	once	14	TRBV2	TRBJ1-2	TGTGCCAGCAGAAGGACAGCGCTTAACTATGGCTACACCTTC	CASRRTALNYGYTF
TRBD1	.	13	TRBV30	TRBJ1-2	TGTGCCTGGACCTCGACAGGGAACTCCGTCGGCACCTTC	CAWTSTGNSVGTF
.	once	14	TRBV10-1	TRBJ2-5	TGCGCCAGCAGTGTGGGGGGGCCGGAGGAGACCCAGTACTTC	CASSVGGPEETQYF
.	.	14	TRBV19	TRBJ1-6	TGTGCCAGTAGTATAGGGGCAGGTCGTTCACCCCTCCACTTT	CASSIGAGRSPLHF
.	.	15	TRBV9	TRBJ2-7	TGTGCCAGCAGCGTAGATCAGCCTGGGCTGGGCGAGCAGTACTTC	CASSVDQPGLGEQYF
.	.	20	TRBV7-2	TRBJ1-2	TGTGCCAGCAGCTTAGCGGTCATGGGGGGGGCTATTGCGGCTAACTATGGCTACACCTTC	CASSLAVMGGAIAANYGYTF
.	.	14	TRBV10-3	TRBJ2-7	TGTGCCATCAGTGCGCGGGGTTACTCCTACGAGCAGTACTTC	CAISARGYSYEQYF
.	.	16	TRBV4-1	TRBJ2-4	TGCGCCAGCAGCCAACCAGGACTCTCTTCCAAAAACATTCAGTACTTC	CASSQPGLSSKNIQYF
TRBD2	.	16	TRBV6-5	TRBJ2-3	TGTGCCAGCAGTTGGACTAGCGGGGGGGGCACAGATACGCAGTATTTT	CASSWTSGGGTDTQYF
TRBD2	.	16	TRBV27	TRBJ2-7	TGTGCCAGCAGCCTCTCCCTAGCGGGGTCGACCTACGAGCAGTACTTC	CASSLSLAGSTYEQYF
.	.	14	TRBV5-4	TRBJ2-7	TGTGCCAGCAGCTCAAGACAGTCTTCCTACGAGCAGTACTTC	CASSSRQSSYEQYF
.	.	13	TRBV28	TRBJ1-5	TGTGCCAGCAAAGCCGGCGGGGATCAGCCCCAGCATTTT	CASKAGGDQPQHF
.	.	13	TRBV18	TRBJ1-5	TGTGCCAGCTCACCCTCAGACAGTCAGCCCCAGCATTTT	CASSPSDSQPQHF
TRBD1	.	16	TRBV19	TRBJ1-2	TGTGCCAGTATGGACAGGGGCGCTCCTGACTCCTATGGCTACACCTTC	CASMDRGAPDSYGYTF
.	.	16	TRBV6-4	TRBJ2-3	TGTGCCAGCAGCTCGGGACAAGCTTCAGGGACAGATACGCAGTATTTT	CASSSGQASGTDTQYF
.	.	14	TRBV7-9	TRBJ1-1	TGTGCCAGCAGCTTACTTGCGGGGGACACTGAAGCTTTCTTT	CASSLLAGDTEAFF
TRBD1	.	18	TRBV19	TRBJ2-7	TGTGCCAGTAGTATGCCCGGGACAGAACTCTTAAACCCTTACGAGCAGTACTTC	CASSMPGTELLNPYEQYF
.	.	17	TRBV6-1	TRBJ2-1	TGTGCCAGCAGTGGAGGCTCTTTGAGCGTATCCTACAATGAGCAGTTCTTC	CASSGGSLSVSYNEQFF
TRBD2	.	18	TRBV4-2	TRBJ2-2	TGTGCCAGCAGCCAAGCCGGCGCTACTAGCGGGGGGTATGGGGAGCTGTTTTTT	CASSQAGATSGGYGELFF
.	.	15	TRBV7-9	TRBJ2-3	TGTGCCAGCAGCGGTGGGGCCCCTAGATCAGATACGCAGTATTTT	CASSGGAPRSDTQYF
TRBD2	.	19	TRBV9	TRBJ2-5	TGTGCCAGCAGCGCACCGATCAGGATAGCGGGAGGGGAACAAGAGACCCAGTACTTC	CASSAPIRIAGGEQETQYF